A selection of T cell receptor beta chains follows, all from one sample in a study of beta chain features in type 1 diabetes. Clones were read by immunoSEQ multiplex PCR, and TCRdb kept only the in-frame ones, dropping some. The table shows under 450,000 clones, with approximately 15% occurring only once. Sequencing used naive CD4+ T cells from blood. The receptor set was obtained from a man aged 30-40 years in good health. Both conserved end residues are part of each CDR3. Fields, in order: CDR3 DNA, CDR3 protein, V gene, J gene, clone size, D gene. D genes are given only for firm matches. Expanded clones get a size class; other rows say once, few or many, or leave the size out.

TGCAGCGTTGCTCCCCCGGACAGGAGCACAGATACGCAGTATTTT	CSVAPPDRSTDTQYF	TRBV29-1	TRBJ2-3	NA	TRBD1
TGTGCCAGCAGTTTAAGGTGGGGAGGGCGTCAAGATACGCAGTATTTT	CASSLRWGGRQDTQYF	TRBV27	TRBJ2-3	NA	TRBD2
TGTGCCAGCAGCTTAACGACTAGTTCCTACAATGAGCAGTTCTTC	CASSLTTSSYNEQFF	TRBV7-3	TRBJ2-1	NA	NA
TGTGCCAGCAGCCAAGAGAGGACCCTGGGAAAAAACATTCAGTACTTC	CASSQERTLGKNIQYF	TRBV14	TRBJ2-4	few	NA
TGTGCCAGCAGAGGGCCTAGCACAGATACGCAGTATTTT	CASRGPSTDTQYF	TRBV6-5	TRBJ2-3	NA	NA
TGTGCCAGCAGCCCGGTATCGCGGTACAATGAGCAGTTCTTC	CASSPVSRYNEQFF	TRBV5-6	TRBJ2-1	few	NA
TGTGCCAGCTCACCACTCTCTTCGATTGTACAGGGAAACACTGAAGCTTTCTTT	CASSPLSSIVQGNTEAFF	TRBV18	TRBJ1-1	NA	NA
TGTGCCAGCAGTCCGAGGGCAGGGGTCACAGATACGCAGTATTTT	CASSPRAGVTDTQYF	TRBV25-1	TRBJ2-3	few	NA
TGCGCCAGCAGCCAAGATCAGGACTACTATGGCTACACCTTC	CASSQDQDYYGYTF	TRBV4-1	TRBJ1-2	NA	NA
TGTGCCAGCAGCGTAACCGGGACAGTAAACACCGGGGAGCTGTTTTTT	CASSVTGTVNTGELFF	TRBV9	TRBJ2-2	NA	TRBD1
TGTGCCTGGAGGAGTTCGAAGGACATTCAGTACTTC	CAWRSSKDIQYF	TRBV30	TRBJ2-4	many	NA
TGTGCCAGCTCACCGGGACTAGCGGGGACGGGGGAGCAGTTCTTC	CASSPGLAGTGEQFF	TRBV18	TRBJ2-1	NA	TRBD2
TGCAGCGTAATGGGTAAGGCGGGAGTCCCCACAGATACGCAGTATTTT	CSVMGKAGVPTDTQYF	TRBV29-1	TRBJ2-3	NA	TRBD2
TGTGCCTGGAGTGTAATGGACAGTCATGGCTACACCTTC	CAWSVMDSHGYTF	TRBV30	TRBJ1-2	few	NA
TGTGCCAGCAGCGTGAATTACCTTACTTACAATGAGCAGTTCTTC	CASSVNYLTYNEQFF	TRBV9	TRBJ2-1	few	NA
TGTGCCACATCCCCTAGCGGGGGGGCGACAGATACGCAGTATTTT	CATSPSGGATDTQYF	TRBV5-4	TRBJ2-3	NA	TRBD2
TGTGCCAGCAGCTTAGGGAGCGGCCAAGTAGAGACGCAGTATTTT	CASSLGSGQVETQYF	TRBV7-2	TRBJ2-3	few	NA
TGTGCTAGCAGCCGGGGACAGGGACACAATGAGCAGTTCTTC	CASSRGQGHNEQFF	TRBV7-7	TRBJ2-1	few	TRBD1
TGTGCCAGCAGTGAGCCGACAGGGGGATACGAGCAGTACTTC	CASSEPTGGYEQYF	TRBV6-6	TRBJ2-7	NA	TRBD1
TGCGCCAGCAGCCAACCGGACGGTTACAATGAGCAGTTCTTC	CASSQPDGYNEQFF	TRBV4-3	TRBJ2-1	few	NA
TGTGCCAGCAGCTTAGAAGTAGTCTCTAGCTCCTACAATGAGCAGTTCTTC	CASSLEVVSSSYNEQFF	TRBV7-8	TRBJ2-1	few	NA
TGTGCCACCAGCAGAGTCGGCGGGTGGTCCGGGGAGCTGTTTTTT	CATSRVGGWSGELFF	TRBV15	TRBJ2-2	few	NA